These T cell receptor beta chains were read from a single sample in a study of CD8 T cells in ankylosing spondylitis. One entry per CDR3 protein results from TCRdb running MiXCR on the 5' RACE reads. The table has roughly 370,000 distinct CDR3 sequences, approximately 20% seen once. The sample taken for sequencing was blood, either unsorted or a sorted T cell fraction (not recorded which). The receptor set was obtained from a male donor with ankylosing spondylitis. The CDR3 runs from the conserved cysteine through the conserved F or W. D genes are given only for firm matches. Size is omitted from some rows. Given values are once, few, many or a class for expanded clones.

V	size	J	D	CDR3	DNA
TRBV29-1	few	TRBJ2-4	TRBD2	CSVDSGEGIQYF	TGCAGCGTTGACTCCGGGGAGGGCATTCAGTACTTC
TRBV2	-	TRBJ2-3	TRBD1	CASQRDRDTDTQYF	TGTGCCAGCCAAAGGGACAGGGACACAGATACGCAGTATTTT
TRBV3-1	-	TRBJ1-2	-	CASSQSGGGYGYTF	TGTGCCAGCAGCCAAAGTGGCGGAGGCTATGGCTACACCTTC
TRBV5-1	few	TRBJ2-1	-	CASSLAPVSYNEQFF	TGCGCCAGCAGCTTGGCCCCTGTGAGCTACAATGAGCAGTTCTTC
TRBV12-3/TRBV12-4	-	TRBJ2-1	-	CASSYSPNEQFF	TGTGCCAGCAGTTACAGCCCCAATGAGCAGTTCTTC
TRBV6-1	-	TRBJ2-5	TRBD2	CASTGAWLAGGETQYF	TGTGCCAGCACCGGGGCGTGGCTAGCGGGAGGCGAGACCCAGTACTTC
TRBV5-1	few	TRBJ2-2	-	CASSFRDGELFF	TGCGCCAGCAGCTTTAGAGACGGGGAGCTGTTTTTT
TRBV20-1	few	TRBJ1-1	-	CSASNRRWAEAFF	TGCAGTGCTAGTAACCGGAGGTGGGCTGAAGCTTTCTTT
TRBV5-1	few	TRBJ2-4	-	CANPTIAKNIQYF	TGCGCCAACCCGACGATAGCCAAAAACATTCAGTACTTC
TRBV10-3	few	TRBJ2-1	TRBD2	CAISAGTSGTYNEQFF	TGTGCCATCAGTGCTGGGACTAGCGGGACTTACAATGAGCAGTTCTTC
TRBV3-1	-	TRBJ1-4	-	CASSQDPLSEKLFF	TGTGCCAGCAGCCAAGATCCACTCAGTGAAAAACTGTTTTTT
TRBV29-1	few	TRBJ1-2	-	CSARGWANYGYTF	TGCAGCGCTCGAGGGTGGGCGAACTATGGCTACACCTTC
TRBV2	-	TRBJ2-7	-	CASSVGSPNEQYF	TGTGCCAGCAGTGTCGGCAGCCCCAACGAGCAGTACTTC
TRBV24-1	-	TRBJ2-2	-	CATSVSDAAGTGELFF	TGTGCCACCAGTGTTTCTGACGCGGCGGGCACCGGGGAGCTGTTTTTT
TRBV7-9	-	TRBJ2-1	-	CASSFSREFF	TGTGCCAGCAGCTTTAGTCGAGAGTTCTTC
TRBV6-2/TRBV6-3	-	TRBJ2-1	-	CASQGVTMGEQFF	TGTGCCAGCCAAGGGGTTACGATGGGGGAGCAGTTCTTC
TRBV20-1	-	TRBJ2-1	-	CSARARGPFGLYNEQFF	TGCAGTGCTAGAGCACGGGGACCGTTCGGGTTGTACAATGAGCAGTTCTTC
TRBV11-3	few	TRBJ2-2	-	CASSLGRDGTGELFF	TGTGCCAGCAGCTTAGGTCGGGACGGCACCGGGGAGCTGTTTTTT
TRBV15	few	TRBJ2-7	-	CAATDLAFYEQYF	TGTGCCGCGACAGACCTAGCGTTCTACGAGCAGTACTTC
TRBV14	-	TRBJ2-7	-	CASSRDARYKQYF	TGTGCCAGCAGCCGCGATGCACGGTACAAGCAGTACTTC
TRBV12-3/TRBV12-4	many	TRBJ2-3	TRBD2	CASSLSGRAGADTQYF	TGTGCCAGCAGTTTAAGCGGGAGGGCCGGGGCAGATACGCAGTATTTT
TRBV4-1	few	TRBJ1-1	-	CASSQGAPRASDTEAFF	TGCGCCAGCAGCCAAGGGGCCCCCAGGGCATCGGACACTGAAGCTTTCTTT
TRBV11-3	-	TRBJ2-3	-	CASSLRQTTDTQYF	TGTGCCAGCAGCTTGAGACAAACTACAGATACGCAGTATTTT
TRBV7-2	-	TRBJ2-6	-	CASSLLGEANVLTF	TGTGCCAGCAGCTTATTGGGTGAGGCCAACGTCCTGACTTTC
TRBV11-2	-	TRBJ2-2	TRBD2	CASSYGLAGPGELFF	TGTGCCAGCAGCTACGGACTAGCGGGACCCGGGGAGCTGTTTTTT
TRBV6-5	-	TRBJ2-2	-	CASSYPPGGELFF	TGTGCCAGCAGTTACCCCCCGGGCGGGGAGCTGTTTTTT
TRBV19	-	TRBJ1-6	-	CASSIDRQLNSPLHF	TGTGCCAGTAGTATAGATCGACAGCTAAATTCACCCCTCCACTTT